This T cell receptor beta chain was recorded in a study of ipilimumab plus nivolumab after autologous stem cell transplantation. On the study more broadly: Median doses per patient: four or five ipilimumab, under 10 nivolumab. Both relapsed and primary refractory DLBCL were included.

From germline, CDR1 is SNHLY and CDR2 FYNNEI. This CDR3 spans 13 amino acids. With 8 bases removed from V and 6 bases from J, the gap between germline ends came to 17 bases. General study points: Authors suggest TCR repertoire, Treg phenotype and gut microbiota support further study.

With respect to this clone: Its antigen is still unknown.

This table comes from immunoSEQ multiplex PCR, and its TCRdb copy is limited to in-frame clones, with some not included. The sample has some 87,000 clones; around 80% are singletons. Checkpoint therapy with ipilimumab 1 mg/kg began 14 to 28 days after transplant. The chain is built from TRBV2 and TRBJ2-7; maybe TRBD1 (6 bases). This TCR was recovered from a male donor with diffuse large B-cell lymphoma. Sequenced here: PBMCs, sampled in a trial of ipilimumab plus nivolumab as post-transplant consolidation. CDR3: CASLPYRDREQYF. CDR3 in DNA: TGTGCCAGCCTCCCTTACAGGGACCGCGAGCAGTACTTC.